These 26 T cell receptor beta chains share one sample of origin, sequenced in a study of blood T cell repertoires in COVID-19. Sequencing was performed with immunoSEQ multiplex PCR; in TCRdb, only in-frame clones are kept and a portion is missing. The table includes more than 95,000 clones, 82% detected once. The sample consisted of peripheral blood. These receptors were obtained from a man in his 60s with acute or convalescent COVID-19.

The rearrangement links TRBV5-1 to TRBJ2-5; 8 nucleotides agree with TRBD1. The V gene end was trimmed by 7 bases and the J gene end by 4 bases; junction bases not matched to a gene: 9. The CDR3 sequence is 14 residues long. Germline V gene lookup returns CDR1 SGHRS and CDR2 YFSETQ. The CDR3 DNA follows: TGCGCCAGCCAGCAGCTGACAGGGGTAGAGACCCAGTACTTC. This gives the protein CASQQLTGVETQYF.

The genes are TRBV5-1 and TRBJ1-6; the match to TRBD1 covers 7 bases. This CDR3 has 15 residues. Germline CDR1 reads SGHRS; CDR2 reads YFSETQ. V shed 4 bases and J 4 bases; nucleotides not matched to a gene: 5. The chain's CDR3 is CASSETGSYNSPLHF. In DNA form, the CDR3 reads TGCGCCAGCAGCGAGACAGGGTCATATAATTCACCCCTCCACTTT.

The genes are TRBV7-3 and TRBJ2-7; 7 bases are shared with TRBD1. The germline CDR1 and CDR2 sequences are SGHTA and FQGTGA. CDR3 length equals 13 residues. V was clipped by 3 bases and J by 5 bases; unmatched bases: 4. CDR3 region: CASSFRDSHEQYF. The CDR3, as DNA: TGTGCCAGCAGCTTTCGGGACAGCCACGAGCAGTACTTC.

The genes are TRBV3-1 (or the pseudogene TRBV3-2) and TRBJ2-7, with TRBD2 as a possible D gene (6 bases). Germline V gives CDR1 LGHDT, CDR2 YNNKEL (reference sequence). V was cut by 1 base and J by 2 bases, with 15 bases left in between. This CDR3 comprises 16 residues. CDR3 sequence reads: CASSQGGGPRAYEQYF. CDR3 DNA sequence: TGTGCCAGCAGCCAAGGCGGAGGGCCCAGGGCCTACGAGCAGTACTTC.

The V and J genes are TRBV10-3 and TRBJ1-3, with 9 bases that match TRBD1. CDR1 ENHRY and CDR2 SYGVKD come from the germline V gene. The CDR3 has 15 residues. J lost 8 bases, V lost 6 bases, and 11 bases had no gene match. The CDR3 bases are TGTGCCATCAGGCCGGGACAGGGCGTGAGTCACACCATATATTTT. Translation gives CAIRPGQGVSHTIYF.

The chain links TRBV7-9 to TRBJ2-1; 12 bases map to TRBD2. This CDR3 contains 15 residues. The germline V gene has CDR1 SEHNR and CDR2 FQNEAQ (reference sequence). The V segment lost 5 bases and the J segment 5 bases; nucleotides outside the gene matches: 4. DNA for the CDR3: TGTGCCAGCAGCCGGACTAGCGGGGCCAACAATGAGCAGTTCTTC. This encodes CASSRTSGANNEQFF.

The V gene is TRBV7-2, the J gene TRBJ2-1; a possible D gene is TRBD2 (6 bases). The ends were cut back, 6 bases at V and 0 bases at J, with 18 bases in the middle. Germline CDR1 SGHTA, CDR2 FQGNSA. The CDR3 has 17 amino acids. The CDR3 DNA sequence: TGTGCCAGCAGTCGGCCGGGACTTCCTAGCTCCTACAATGAGCAGTTCTTC. It encodes CASSRPGLPSSYNEQFF. Combining the CDR3 with reference TRBV7-2 and TRBJ2-1 gives the whole variable domain GAGVSQSPSNKVTEKGKDVELRCDPISGHTALYWYRQSLGQGLEFLIYFQGNSAPDKSGLPSDRFSAERTGGSVSTLTIQRTQQEDSAVYLCASSRPGLPSSYNEQFFGPGTRLTVL.

The rearrangement uses TRBV3-1 (or the pseudogene TRBV3-2) and TRBJ1-4; tentative D call: TRBD1 (5 bases). This CDR3 is 14 amino acids long. The germline gives CDR1 LGHDT, CDR2 YNNKEL (reference sequence). The V gene lost 4 bases and the J gene lost 8 bases, with 14 bases spanning the gap. CDR3 residues: CASSPLRRGEKLFF. CDR3 coding DNA: TGTGCCAGCAGCCCCTTAAGGAGGGGAGAAAAACTGTTTTTT.

There are a few counts of this clone. The chain carries TRBV14 and TRBJ2-2, with a tentative D call TRBD1 (6 bases). CDR3 length equals 13 residues. Trimming removed 6 bases from V and 7 bases from J, with 12 bases in between. Germline assignment: CDR1 SGHDN and CDR2 FVKESK. Here the CDR3 DNA reads TGTGCCAGCAGACAGGGATCGGGCGGGGAGCTGTTTTTT. Its translation: CASRQGSGGELFF. Using reference TRBV14 and TRBJ2-2 for the parts outside the CDR3, the full variable domain is EAGVTQFPSHSVIEKGQTVTLRCDPISGHDNLYWYRRVMGKEIKFLLHFVKESKQDESGMPNNRFLAERTGGTYSTLKVQPAELEDSGVYFCASRQGSGGELFFGEGSRLTVL.

This chain uses TRBV28 with TRBJ1-2; 7 nucleotides align to TRBD1. The germline gives CDR1 MDHEN, CDR2 SYDVKM. CDR3 length: 15 residues. With V trimmed by 4 bases and J by 4 bases, 9 bases remained unmatched. Here the CDR3 DNA reads TGTGCCAGCAGTTCCGGACAGGCGGTGATCTATGGCTACACCTTC. Translation gives CASSSGQAVIYGYTF.

This clone was counted a few times. This chain uses TRBV5-4 with TRBJ1-1, with D maybe TRBD1 (6 bases). V was clipped by 1 base and J by 2 bases, with 9 bases between them. Germline CDR1 SGHNT, CDR2 YYREEE (reference sequence). The CDR3 has 14 residues. The CDR3 bases are TGTGCCAGCAGCTTGTACAGGGTAAACACTGAAGCTTTCTTT. Amino acids: CASSLYRVNTEAFF.

The CDR3 DNA is TGTGCCAGCAGGGAAATCACGGGACAACGGAATTCACCCCTCCACTTT. Translating gives CASREITGQRNSPLHF. V usage is TRBV6-1 and J usage is TRBJ1-6; TRBD1 is a possible D gene (6 bases). Trimming took off 6 bases at V and 7 bases at J, with 19 bases between the two ends. This CDR3 is 16 amino acids long. The germline V gene has CDR1 MNHNS and CDR2 SASEGT.

The rearrangement joins TRBV30 to TRBJ2-5, with TRBD1 matching over 7 bases. The J segment lost 3 bases and the V segment lost 4 bases, leaving 11 bases of the junction unmatched. The V gene's germline CDR1 is GTSNPN and CDR2 SVGIG (reference sequence). This CDR3 contains 15 residues. In DNA form, the CDR3 reads TGTGCCTGGAATAGGGGGCCCTGGGACAAAGAGACCCAGTACTTC. This sequence encodes CAWNRGPWDKETQYF. Full variable domain (remainder filled in from reference TRBV30 and TRBJ2-5): SQTIHQWPATLVQPVGSPLSLECTVEGTSNPNLYWYRQAAGRGLQLLFYSVGIGQISSEVPQNLSASRPQDRQFILSSKKLLLSDSGFYLCAWNRGPWDKETQYFGPGTRLLVL.

The chain joins TRBV3-1 (or the pseudogene TRBV3-2) to TRBJ2-3; possibly TRBD2 for D (5 bases). Germline values: CDR1 LGHDT, CDR2 YNNKEL (reference sequence). CDR3 length: 13 residues. The ends were cut back, 3 bases at V and 6 bases at J, with 10 bases in the middle. CDR3 region: CASSHPGLDTQYF. CDR3 sequence (DNA): TGTGCCAGCAGCCACCCTGGACTGGATACGCAGTATTTT.

The V call is TRBV5-4, the J call TRBJ2-5; D not certain. The CDR3 length is 13 residues. The V gene's germline CDR1 is SGHNT and CDR2 YYREEE (reference sequence). Trimming cost V 4 bases and J 3 bases, with 10 bases left between them. The chain's CDR3 is CASSTQSEETQYF. CDR3 nucleotides: TGTGCCAGCAGCACCCAGTCTGAAGAGACCCAGTACTTC.

The rearrangement uses TRBV6-5 and TRBJ1-2; TRBD1 matches 7 bases. Germline V gene data show CDR1 as MNHEY and CDR2 as SVGAGI. V lost 6 bases and J lost 1; bases outside the gene matches: 2. The CDR3 is made up of 13 amino acids. As DNA, the CDR3 is TGTGCCAGCAGAGGACAGGTTAACTATGGCTACACCTTC. The encoded protein is CASRGQVNYGYTF.

The V call is TRBV20-1, the J call TRBJ1-3; D is unresolved. The CDR3 spans 13 residues. The germline V gene has CDR1 DFQATT and CDR2 SNEGSKA (reference sequence). Trimming left V 3 bases short and J 2 bases short, with 8 bases between. The CDR3: CSASLAAGNTIYF. CDR3 DNA sequence: TGCAGTGCTAGTTTGGCAGCTGGAAACACCATATATTTT.

V and J are TRBV11-3 and TRBJ1-1; D perhaps matches TRBD1 (6 bases). Germline V gives CDR1 SGHNT, CDR2 YENEEA. This CDR3 is built from 14 residues. Trimming removed 5 bases at V and 4 bases at J, with 14 bases between. CDR3 region: CASSPRRGGTEAFF. The CDR3 nucleotides read TGTGCCAGCAGCCCCCGCAGGGGTGGCACTGAAGCTTTCTTT.

The rearrangement joins TRBV30 to TRBJ2-7; unclear D gene. Germline CDR1 is GTSNPN and CDR2 is SVGIG (reference sequence). Trimming removed 1 base from V and 2 bases from J, with 6 bases in between. The length of the CDR3 is 12 residues. Written as DNA, the CDR3 is TGTGCCTGGAGTGAAACGGCCTACGAGCAGTACTTC. Translation: CAWSETAYEQYF.

This chain joins TRBV7-8 and TRBJ1-2; TRBD1 matches 10 bases. Germline-derived CDR1 and CDR2 are SGHVS and FQNEAQ. The CDR3 covers 15 residues. V dropped 7 bases and J dropped 1; count of bases not matched to a gene: 6. CDR3 nucleotides: TGTGCCAGCAATCCTGGGACAGGGGTTAACTATGGCTACACCTTC. This translates into CASNPGTGVNYGYTF.

This clone was seen only once. V usage is TRBV2 and J usage is TRBJ1-4; a weak D match, TRBD1 (5 bases). Germline V gene data show CDR1 as SNHLY and CDR2 as FYNNEI. The CDR3 length is 13 residues. V was pared by 4 bases and J by 8 bases, with 11 bases between. CDR3 region: CASSVNRNEKLFF. The CDR3 DNA sequence: TGTGCCAGCAGTGTGAACAGGAACGAAAAACTGTTTTTT. Drawing the rest from reference TRBV2 and TRBJ1-4, the complete variable domain is EPEVTQTPSHQVTQMGQEVILRCVPISNHLYFYWYRQILGQKVEFLVSFYNNEISEKSEIFDDQFSVERPDGSNFTLKIRSTKLEDSAMYFCASSVNRNEKLFFGSGTQLSVL.

A single count supports this clone. The J gene is TRBJ1-4, the V gene TRBV7-9; 7 bases match TRBD1. V gave up 5 bases and J gave up 8 bases; unmatched junction bases: 11. This CDR3 has 15 amino acids. The germline gives CDR1 SEHNR, CDR2 FQNEAQ (reference sequence). The CDR3 nucleotides are TGTGCCAGCAGCCCGACGACAGGGTTAGGCGAAAAACTGTTTTTT. Protein: CASSPTTGLGEKLFF.

The genes are TRBV11-3 and TRBJ2-5; 8 nucleotides line up with TRBD1. With V trimmed by 3 bases and J by 3 bases, 6 bases remained unmatched. The CDR3 totals 15 residues. Germline assignment: CDR1 SGHNT and CDR2 YENEEA. The CDR3 is CASSFFLDREETQYF. In DNA form, the CDR3 reads TGTGCCAGCAGCTTTTTCTTGGACAGGGAAGAGACCCAGTACTTC.

This sequence joins TRBV10-1 and TRBJ2-2; D is undetermined. This CDR3 is built from 14 residues. Germline lookup yields CDR1 WNHNN and CDR2 SYGVQD (reference sequence). The V end lost 3 bases, the J end lost 1 base, and 6 bases lay between the germline ends. The CDR3: CASSDPGNTGELFF. DNA for the CDR3: TGCGCCAGCAGTGACCCAGGGAACACCGGGGAGCTGTTTTTT.

V gene TRBV7-2 combines with J gene TRBJ1-6, with D possibly TRBD1 on 6 matching bases. Trimming took 5 bases from V and 1 from J, leaving 15 bases between them. The CDR3 covers 17 residues. CDR1 and CDR2 (germline): SGHTA, FQGNSA. CDR3 amino acids: CASSLTGYISYNSPLHF. The CDR3 DNA follows: TGTGCCAGCAGCCTTACAGGGTATATATCCTATAATTCACCCCTCCACTTT.

CDR3 region: CASSPRQGARGEAFF. As DNA, the CDR3 is TGCGCCAGCAGCCCTCGACAGGGGGCCCGTGGTGAAGCTTTCTTT. The rearrangement uses TRBV5-1 and TRBJ1-1; TRBD1 agrees at 10 bases. Germline V gene lookup returns CDR1 SGHRS and CDR2 YFSETQ. V lost 4 bases to trimming and J lost 7 bases; unmatched junction nucleotides: 10. This CDR3 has 15 amino acids.